This T cell receptor beta chain was obtained from a study of identical twins. TCRdb independently ran MiXCR on the 5' RACE reads; one entry per CDR3 protein. The table includes some 710,000 distinct CDR3 sequences, around 5.7% detected once. Germline CDR1 DFQATT, CDR2 SNEGSKA (reference sequence). Trimming cost V 6 bases and J 2 bases, with 12 bases left between them. The CDR3 covers 13 residues. This clonotype was seen more than once but under ten times. Sequencing was carried out using naive T cells sorted from blood. This receptor was obtained from a man aged 18-30 years in good health. V usage is TRBV20-1 and J usage is TRBJ2-3; D remains ambiguous. CDR3 in amino acids: CSARYANTDTQYF. For the CDR3, the DNA is TGCAGTGCCCGATACGCGAACACAGATACGCAGTATTTT.